These T cell receptor beta chains were read from a single sample in a study of CD8+CD57+ T cells in acquired aplastic anemia. TCRdb independently ran MiXCR on the reads; one entry per CDR3 protein. In the table there are more than 150,000 distinct CDR3 sequences, around half of which are singletons. The sample comprised sorted CD4+, CD8+, or CD8+CD57+ T cells (not recorded which) from PBMCs. The receptors shown here come from a human donor with aplastic anemia. CDR3s include the opening cysteine and the closing phenylalanine or tryptophan. The D gene is left open where the match is weak. Only part of the rows carry a size: once, few, many, or a class if the clone is expanded.

length,size,V,D,J,CDR3,DNA
15,many,TRBV3-1,TRBD2,TRBJ2-7,CASSHWGGDSYEQYF,TGTGCCAGCAGCCATTGGGGGGGGGACTCCTACGAGCAGTACTTC
14,.,TRBV25-1,TRBD1,TRBJ1-2,CASSELDRDQGYTF,TGTGCCAGCAGTGAATTGGACAGGGATCAGGGCTACACCTTC
14,.,TRBV7-6,.,TRBJ1-5,CASSLAGEGQPQHF,TGTGCCAGCAGCTTAGCAGGGGAGGGTCAGCCCCAGCATTTT
14,many,TRBV7-2,.,TRBJ2-7,CASSLQGGSYEQYF,TGTGCCAGCAGCTTGCAAGGGGGCTCCTACGAGCAGTACTTC
17,once,TRBV2,TRBD2,TRBJ2-7,CASSEGGLAGVYHEQYF,TGTGCCAGCAGTGAGGGGGGACTAGCGGGGGTTTACCACGAGCAGTACTTC
17,many,TRBV20-1,TRBD1,TRBJ2-1,CSASGAFGTGGWDEQFF,TGCAGTGCTAGTGGGGCCTTCGGGACAGGGGGTTGGGATGAGCAGTTCTTC
13,.,TRBV2,TRBD1,TRBJ1-6,CASSSDRDSPLHF,TGTGCCAGCAGTTCGGACAGGGATTCACCCCTCCACTTT
17,.,TRBV25-1,TRBD1,TRBJ2-2,CASSDDRGKRNTGELFF,TGTGCCAGCAGTGATGACAGGGGGAAAAGAAACACCGGGGAGCTGTTTTTT
14,many,TRBV5-6,.,TRBJ2-2,CASSLGVFTGELFF,TGTGCCAGCAGCTTGGGAGTTTTCACCGGGGAGCTGTTTTTT
11,many,TRBV12-3/TRBV12-4,.,TRBJ1-1,CASRTQGEAFF,TGTGCCAGCAGAACACAGGGTGAAGCTTTCTTT